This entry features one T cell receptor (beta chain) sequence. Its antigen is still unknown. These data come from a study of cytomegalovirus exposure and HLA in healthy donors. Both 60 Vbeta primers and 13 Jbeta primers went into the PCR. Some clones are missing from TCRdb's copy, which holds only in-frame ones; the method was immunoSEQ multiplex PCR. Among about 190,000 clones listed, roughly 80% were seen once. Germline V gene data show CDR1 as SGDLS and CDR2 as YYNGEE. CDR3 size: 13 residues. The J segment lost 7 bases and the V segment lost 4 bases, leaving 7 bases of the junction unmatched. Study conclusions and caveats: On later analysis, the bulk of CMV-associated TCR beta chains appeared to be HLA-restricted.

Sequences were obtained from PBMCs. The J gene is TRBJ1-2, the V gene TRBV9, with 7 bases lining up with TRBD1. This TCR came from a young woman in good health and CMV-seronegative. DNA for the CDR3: TGTGCCAGCAGCTACGGGGACAGTTCTGGCTACACCTTC. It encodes CASSYGDSSGYTF.